Below, 21 T cell receptor beta chains from the same sample are listed, as sequenced in a study of early T cells in non-severe SARS-CoV-2 infection. TCRdb re-called the 5' RACE reads with MiXCR, one entry per CDR3 protein. The sample carries roughly 67,000 distinct CDR3 sequences, 10% to 15% recorded once. What was sequenced was whole blood. The receptors here all came from an adult who was a healthcare worker with PCR-confirmed SARS-CoV-2 infection or an uninfected control (not recorded which).

The chain carries TRBV29-1 and TRBJ2-5, with D perhaps TRBD1 (6 bases). The V end was cut by 4 bases, the J end by 5 bases, with 14 bases between. This CDR3 region has 13 residues. Germline loops: CDR1 SQVTM, CDR2 ANQGSEA. The CDR3 sequence: CSVAWTVRETQYF. CDR3 coding DNA: TGCAGCGTTGCCTGGACAGTCCGGGAGACCCAGTACTTC.

This clonotype was counted ten times or more. The chain carries TRBV20-1 and TRBJ1-1; unclear D gene. The CDR3 extends over 14 amino acids. The V end was cut by 3 bases, the J end by 0 bases, with 11 bases between. From germline, CDR1 is DFQATT and CDR2 SNEGSKA (reference sequence). The CDR3 bases are TGCAGTGCTAGGGTGGGGAGCGTGAACACTGAAGCTTTCTTT. This translates into CSARVGSVNTEAFF.

The CDR3 region is CASSPPLNGGSSYNEQFF. The CDR3 nucleotides read TGTGCCAGCTCACCTCCACTCAATGGGGGAAGCTCCTACAATGAGCAGTTCTTC. This sequence joins TRBV18 and TRBJ2-1; D may be TRBD1 or TRBD2 (5 bases each). Trimming removed 3 bases from V and 0 bases from J, with 18 bases in between. Germline CDR1 is KGHSH and CDR2 is LQKENI. The CDR3 length is 18 residues.

V and J are TRBV12-3 or TRBV12-4 and TRBJ1-6; TRBD1 aligns across 7 bases. V shed 6 bases and J 10 bases; nucleotides not matched to a gene: 9. The CDR3 length is 14 residues. The CDR3 reads CASSKTGSNSPLHF. The CDR3 DNA is TGTGCCAGCAGCAAGACAGGGAGCAACTCACCCCTCCACTTT.

This clonotype was seen ten or more times. The chain employs TRBV2 and TRBJ1-2; tentatively, D is TRBD1 (5 bases). V lost 3 bases, J lost 5 bases, and 7 bases lay in between. The germline V gene has CDR1 SNHLY and CDR2 FYNNEI. The CDR3 has 12 amino acids. CDR3 DNA sequence: TGTGCCAGCAGTGAGGCAGGGTATGGCTACACCTTC. This encodes CASSEAGYGYTF. Filled out from reference TRBV2 and TRBJ1-2, the complete variable domain reads EPEVTQTPSHQVTQMGQEVILRCVPISNHLYFYWYRQILGQKVEFLVSFYNNEISEKSEIFDDQFSVERPDGSNFTLKIRSTKLEDSAMYFCASSEAGYGYTFGSGTRLTVV.

This clonotype was counted ten times or more. CDR3 bases: TGTGCCAGCAGTGAGACAGGGAGTGGCGGGGAGCTGTTTTTT. It yields the protein CASSETGSGGELFF. V and J are TRBV6-2 or TRBV6-3 and TRBJ2-2; TRBD1 matches at 7 bases. There are 14 residues in the CDR3. The V and J ends lost 5 bases and 7 bases, in that order; junction bases with no gene match: 7. Germline V gene lookup returns CDR1 MNHEY and CDR2 SVGEGT.

This clonotype was counted ten times or more. CDR3 DNA sequence: TGTGCCTGGAGTGTCGGCAGGGCGAACACTGAAGCTTTCTTT. It specifies CAWSVGRANTEAFF. The rearrangement joins TRBV30 to TRBJ1-1, with D possibly TRBD1 on 5 matching bases. Germline CDR1 is GTSNPN and CDR2 is SVGIG (reference sequence). Trimming took 0 bases from V and 1 from J, leaving 9 bases between them. This CDR3 contains 14 residues.

V usage is TRBV5-1 and J usage is TRBJ2-1, with D unresolved. CDR1 and CDR2 (germline): SGHRS, YFSETQ. This CDR3 has 12 amino acids. Trimming removed 0 bases from V and 6 bases from J, with 4 bases in between. The CDR3, as DNA: TGCGCCAGCAGCTTGGGAGTCAATGAGCAGTTCTTC. Encoded protein: CASSLGVNEQFF.

The chain recombines TRBV6-2 or TRBV6-3 with TRBJ2-1, with D uncertain. The CDR3 covers 15 residues. Germline V CDR1 and CDR2: MNHEY, SVGEGT. V was pared by 2 bases and J by 0 bases, with 8 bases between. The CDR3 loop reads CASSYVAYSYNEQFF. The CDR3, as DNA: TGTGCCAGCAGTTACGTCGCGTACTCCTACAATGAGCAGTTCTTC.

This sequence joins TRBV12-3 or TRBV12-4 and TRBJ2-2, with TRBD2 as a possible D gene (7 bases). The V end was cut by 7 bases, the J end by 1 base, with 19 bases between. The CDR3 covers 17 residues. This CDR3 is CASTRSWGGRNTGELFF. As DNA, the CDR3 is TGTGCCAGCACCCGGAGTTGGGGGGGCCGGAACACCGGGGAGCTGTTTTTT.

V and J are TRBV2 and TRBJ2-3; no clear D. The length of the CDR3 is 12 residues. V was pared by 6 bases and J by 6 bases, with 10 bases between. CDR1 and CDR2 (germline): SNHLY, FYNNEI. CDR3 nucleotides: TGTGCCAGCAGCCTACAGTCGGATACGCAGTATTTT. This sequence encodes CASSLQSDTQYF.

This clonotype was counted only a few times. The chain recombines TRBV20-1 with TRBJ2-3, with D hard to call. The germline V gene has CDR1 DFQATT and CDR2 SNEGSKA (reference sequence). The CDR3 consists of 11 residues. V was pared by 5 bases and J by 2 bases, with 5 bases between. Here the CDR3 DNA reads TGCAGTGCTTTAAACACAGATACGCAGTATTTT. It specifies CSALNTDTQYF.

This clonotype has just a few counts. The chain has TRBV6-2 or TRBV6-3 and TRBJ1-2; unclear D gene. CDR1 MNHEY and CDR2 SVGEGT come from the germline V gene. Trimming stripped 0 bases from V and 8 bases from J, with 10 bases between. This CDR3 comprises 13 residues. Written as DNA, the CDR3 is TGTGCCAGCAGTTACTCCGACCCAGGAGGCTACACCTTC. It specifies CASSYSDPGGYTF.

This clonotype was seen a single time. The J gene is TRBJ2-7, the V gene TRBV10-2; D ambiguous. Per the germline V gene, CDR1 is WSHSY and CDR2 is SAAADI. The V end was cut by 4 bases, the J end by 7 bases, with 11 bases between. This CDR3 is built from 12 residues. DNA of the CDR3: TGCGCCAGCAGTGTGTCCTTATGGGAGCAGTACTTC. Amino acid sequence: CASSVSLWEQYF.

This clonotype came up a few times. The chain joins TRBV6-6 to TRBJ2-1; maybe TRBD1 (5 bases). The CDR3 covers 15 residues. Trimming cost V 5 bases and J 0 bases, with 11 bases left between them. CDR1 and CDR2 (germline): MNHNY, SVGAGI (reference sequence). In DNA form, the CDR3 reads TGTGCCAGCAGTCTGTCCAGGGACTCCTACAATGAGCAGTTCTTC. Translating gives CASSLSRDSYNEQFF.

There are many counts of this clonotype. This chain connects TRBV7-9 to TRBJ1-5; possible D gene TRBD1, 5 bases. Trimming took off 5 bases at V and 6 bases at J, with 17 bases between the two ends. CDR1 SEHNR and CDR2 FQNEAQ come from the germline V gene (reference sequence). The CDR3 runs to 15 residues. The CDR3 region has the DNA TGTGCCAGCAGCGGGTCCGGGGGGTCAGTTCAGCCCCAGCATTTT. This gives the protein CASSGSGGSVQPQHF.

In its sample, this clonotype was seen many times. This chain joins TRBV11-3 and TRBJ2-2; 8 nucleotides agree with TRBD1. CDR1 and CDR2 from the germline V gene are SGHNT and YENEEA. Trimming at V came to 3 bases and at J to 4 bases, leaving 7 bases not matched to a gene. This CDR3 has 16 residues. This chain's CDR3 is CASSFTDRDLTGELFF. CDR3 nucleotides: TGTGCCAGCAGCTTCACGGACAGGGATCTCACCGGGGAGCTGTTTTTT.

This chain links TRBV29-1 with TRBJ2-2; 8 bases are a match to TRBD2. CDR1 is SQVTM, CDR2 ANQGSEA, per germline. This CDR3 is 13 amino acids long. V dropped 5 bases and J dropped 1; count of bases not matched to a gene: 0. The CDR3 is CSVSGGNTGELFF. CDR3 nucleotide sequence: TGCAGCGTTAGCGGGGGGAACACCGGGGAGCTGTTTTTT.

The rearrangement links TRBV7-3 to TRBJ2-3; D is possibly TRBD1 or TRBD2 (6 bases each). Trimming pared 1 base from V and 2 bases from J, leaving 10 bases between. CDR3 size: 15 residues. From germline, CDR1 is SGHTA and CDR2 FQGTGA. DNA of the CDR3: TGTGCCAGCAGCTTAAATAGGGGGGACACAGATACGCAGTATTTT. It yields the protein CASSLNRGDTDTQYF.

The chain is built from TRBV27 and TRBJ1-2; 8 bases line up with TRBD1. CDR1 MNHEY and CDR2 SMNVEV come from the germline V gene (reference sequence). Unmatched junction bases numbered 3, after V lost 5 bases and J lost 4 bases. The CDR3 extends over 13 amino acids. The CDR3 is CASSPGQAYGYTF. CDR3 DNA sequence: TGTGCCAGCAGTCCGGGACAGGCCTATGGCTACACCTTC.

This clonotype was seen only a few times. The chain couples TRBV29-1 to TRBJ2-3; TRBD2 might be the D (5 bases). Germline V CDR1 and CDR2: SQVTM, ANQGSEA. V gave up 4 bases and J gave up 2 bases, with 16 bases separating them. The CDR3 has 15 amino acids. CDR3 DNA: TGCAGCGTTGCCCCTCCAGAGGGTCACACAGATACGCAGTATTTT. It is translated as CSVAPPEGHTDTQYF.